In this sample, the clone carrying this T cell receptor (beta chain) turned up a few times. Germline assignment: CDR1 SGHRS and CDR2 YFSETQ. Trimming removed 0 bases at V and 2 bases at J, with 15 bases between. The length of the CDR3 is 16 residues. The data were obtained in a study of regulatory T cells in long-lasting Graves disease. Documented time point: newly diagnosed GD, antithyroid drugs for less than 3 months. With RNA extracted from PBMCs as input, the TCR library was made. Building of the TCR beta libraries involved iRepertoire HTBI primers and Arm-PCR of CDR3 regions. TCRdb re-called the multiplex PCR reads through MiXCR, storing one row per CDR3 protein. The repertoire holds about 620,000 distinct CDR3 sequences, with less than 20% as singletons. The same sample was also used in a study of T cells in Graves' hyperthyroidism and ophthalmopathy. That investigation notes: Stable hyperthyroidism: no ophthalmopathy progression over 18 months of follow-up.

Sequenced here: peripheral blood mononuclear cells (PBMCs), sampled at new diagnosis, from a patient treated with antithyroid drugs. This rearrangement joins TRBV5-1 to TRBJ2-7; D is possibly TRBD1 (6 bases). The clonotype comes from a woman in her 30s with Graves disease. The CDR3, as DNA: TGCGCCAGCAGCTTGGCTTCCTTAGGACAGACCTACGAGCAGTACTTC. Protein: CASSLASLGQTYEQYF.